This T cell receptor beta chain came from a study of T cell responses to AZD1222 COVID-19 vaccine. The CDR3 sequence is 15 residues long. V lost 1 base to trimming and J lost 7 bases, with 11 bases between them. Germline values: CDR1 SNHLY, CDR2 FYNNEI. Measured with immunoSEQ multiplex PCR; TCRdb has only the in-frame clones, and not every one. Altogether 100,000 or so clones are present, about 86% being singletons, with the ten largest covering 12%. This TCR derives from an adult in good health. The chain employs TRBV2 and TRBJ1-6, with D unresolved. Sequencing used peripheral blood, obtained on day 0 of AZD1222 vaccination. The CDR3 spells CASSEVIGGNSPLHF. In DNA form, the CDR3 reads TGTGCCAGCAGTGAAGTAATAGGCGGGAATTCACCCCTCCACTTT.